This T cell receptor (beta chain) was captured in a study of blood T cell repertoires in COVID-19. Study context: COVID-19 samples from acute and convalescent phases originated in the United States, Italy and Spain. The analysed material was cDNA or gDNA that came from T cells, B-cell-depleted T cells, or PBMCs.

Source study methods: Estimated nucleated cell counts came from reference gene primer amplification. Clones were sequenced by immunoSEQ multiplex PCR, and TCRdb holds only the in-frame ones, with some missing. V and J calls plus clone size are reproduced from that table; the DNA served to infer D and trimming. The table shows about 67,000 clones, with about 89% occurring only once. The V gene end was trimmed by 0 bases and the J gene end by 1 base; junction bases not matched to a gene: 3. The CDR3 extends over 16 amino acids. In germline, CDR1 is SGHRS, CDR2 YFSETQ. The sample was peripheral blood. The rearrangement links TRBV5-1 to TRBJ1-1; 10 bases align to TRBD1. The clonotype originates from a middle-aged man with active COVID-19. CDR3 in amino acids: CASSLGQGAKNTEAFF. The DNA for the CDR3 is TGCGCCAGCAGCTTGGGACAGGGGGCAAAGAACACTGAAGCTTTCTTT.